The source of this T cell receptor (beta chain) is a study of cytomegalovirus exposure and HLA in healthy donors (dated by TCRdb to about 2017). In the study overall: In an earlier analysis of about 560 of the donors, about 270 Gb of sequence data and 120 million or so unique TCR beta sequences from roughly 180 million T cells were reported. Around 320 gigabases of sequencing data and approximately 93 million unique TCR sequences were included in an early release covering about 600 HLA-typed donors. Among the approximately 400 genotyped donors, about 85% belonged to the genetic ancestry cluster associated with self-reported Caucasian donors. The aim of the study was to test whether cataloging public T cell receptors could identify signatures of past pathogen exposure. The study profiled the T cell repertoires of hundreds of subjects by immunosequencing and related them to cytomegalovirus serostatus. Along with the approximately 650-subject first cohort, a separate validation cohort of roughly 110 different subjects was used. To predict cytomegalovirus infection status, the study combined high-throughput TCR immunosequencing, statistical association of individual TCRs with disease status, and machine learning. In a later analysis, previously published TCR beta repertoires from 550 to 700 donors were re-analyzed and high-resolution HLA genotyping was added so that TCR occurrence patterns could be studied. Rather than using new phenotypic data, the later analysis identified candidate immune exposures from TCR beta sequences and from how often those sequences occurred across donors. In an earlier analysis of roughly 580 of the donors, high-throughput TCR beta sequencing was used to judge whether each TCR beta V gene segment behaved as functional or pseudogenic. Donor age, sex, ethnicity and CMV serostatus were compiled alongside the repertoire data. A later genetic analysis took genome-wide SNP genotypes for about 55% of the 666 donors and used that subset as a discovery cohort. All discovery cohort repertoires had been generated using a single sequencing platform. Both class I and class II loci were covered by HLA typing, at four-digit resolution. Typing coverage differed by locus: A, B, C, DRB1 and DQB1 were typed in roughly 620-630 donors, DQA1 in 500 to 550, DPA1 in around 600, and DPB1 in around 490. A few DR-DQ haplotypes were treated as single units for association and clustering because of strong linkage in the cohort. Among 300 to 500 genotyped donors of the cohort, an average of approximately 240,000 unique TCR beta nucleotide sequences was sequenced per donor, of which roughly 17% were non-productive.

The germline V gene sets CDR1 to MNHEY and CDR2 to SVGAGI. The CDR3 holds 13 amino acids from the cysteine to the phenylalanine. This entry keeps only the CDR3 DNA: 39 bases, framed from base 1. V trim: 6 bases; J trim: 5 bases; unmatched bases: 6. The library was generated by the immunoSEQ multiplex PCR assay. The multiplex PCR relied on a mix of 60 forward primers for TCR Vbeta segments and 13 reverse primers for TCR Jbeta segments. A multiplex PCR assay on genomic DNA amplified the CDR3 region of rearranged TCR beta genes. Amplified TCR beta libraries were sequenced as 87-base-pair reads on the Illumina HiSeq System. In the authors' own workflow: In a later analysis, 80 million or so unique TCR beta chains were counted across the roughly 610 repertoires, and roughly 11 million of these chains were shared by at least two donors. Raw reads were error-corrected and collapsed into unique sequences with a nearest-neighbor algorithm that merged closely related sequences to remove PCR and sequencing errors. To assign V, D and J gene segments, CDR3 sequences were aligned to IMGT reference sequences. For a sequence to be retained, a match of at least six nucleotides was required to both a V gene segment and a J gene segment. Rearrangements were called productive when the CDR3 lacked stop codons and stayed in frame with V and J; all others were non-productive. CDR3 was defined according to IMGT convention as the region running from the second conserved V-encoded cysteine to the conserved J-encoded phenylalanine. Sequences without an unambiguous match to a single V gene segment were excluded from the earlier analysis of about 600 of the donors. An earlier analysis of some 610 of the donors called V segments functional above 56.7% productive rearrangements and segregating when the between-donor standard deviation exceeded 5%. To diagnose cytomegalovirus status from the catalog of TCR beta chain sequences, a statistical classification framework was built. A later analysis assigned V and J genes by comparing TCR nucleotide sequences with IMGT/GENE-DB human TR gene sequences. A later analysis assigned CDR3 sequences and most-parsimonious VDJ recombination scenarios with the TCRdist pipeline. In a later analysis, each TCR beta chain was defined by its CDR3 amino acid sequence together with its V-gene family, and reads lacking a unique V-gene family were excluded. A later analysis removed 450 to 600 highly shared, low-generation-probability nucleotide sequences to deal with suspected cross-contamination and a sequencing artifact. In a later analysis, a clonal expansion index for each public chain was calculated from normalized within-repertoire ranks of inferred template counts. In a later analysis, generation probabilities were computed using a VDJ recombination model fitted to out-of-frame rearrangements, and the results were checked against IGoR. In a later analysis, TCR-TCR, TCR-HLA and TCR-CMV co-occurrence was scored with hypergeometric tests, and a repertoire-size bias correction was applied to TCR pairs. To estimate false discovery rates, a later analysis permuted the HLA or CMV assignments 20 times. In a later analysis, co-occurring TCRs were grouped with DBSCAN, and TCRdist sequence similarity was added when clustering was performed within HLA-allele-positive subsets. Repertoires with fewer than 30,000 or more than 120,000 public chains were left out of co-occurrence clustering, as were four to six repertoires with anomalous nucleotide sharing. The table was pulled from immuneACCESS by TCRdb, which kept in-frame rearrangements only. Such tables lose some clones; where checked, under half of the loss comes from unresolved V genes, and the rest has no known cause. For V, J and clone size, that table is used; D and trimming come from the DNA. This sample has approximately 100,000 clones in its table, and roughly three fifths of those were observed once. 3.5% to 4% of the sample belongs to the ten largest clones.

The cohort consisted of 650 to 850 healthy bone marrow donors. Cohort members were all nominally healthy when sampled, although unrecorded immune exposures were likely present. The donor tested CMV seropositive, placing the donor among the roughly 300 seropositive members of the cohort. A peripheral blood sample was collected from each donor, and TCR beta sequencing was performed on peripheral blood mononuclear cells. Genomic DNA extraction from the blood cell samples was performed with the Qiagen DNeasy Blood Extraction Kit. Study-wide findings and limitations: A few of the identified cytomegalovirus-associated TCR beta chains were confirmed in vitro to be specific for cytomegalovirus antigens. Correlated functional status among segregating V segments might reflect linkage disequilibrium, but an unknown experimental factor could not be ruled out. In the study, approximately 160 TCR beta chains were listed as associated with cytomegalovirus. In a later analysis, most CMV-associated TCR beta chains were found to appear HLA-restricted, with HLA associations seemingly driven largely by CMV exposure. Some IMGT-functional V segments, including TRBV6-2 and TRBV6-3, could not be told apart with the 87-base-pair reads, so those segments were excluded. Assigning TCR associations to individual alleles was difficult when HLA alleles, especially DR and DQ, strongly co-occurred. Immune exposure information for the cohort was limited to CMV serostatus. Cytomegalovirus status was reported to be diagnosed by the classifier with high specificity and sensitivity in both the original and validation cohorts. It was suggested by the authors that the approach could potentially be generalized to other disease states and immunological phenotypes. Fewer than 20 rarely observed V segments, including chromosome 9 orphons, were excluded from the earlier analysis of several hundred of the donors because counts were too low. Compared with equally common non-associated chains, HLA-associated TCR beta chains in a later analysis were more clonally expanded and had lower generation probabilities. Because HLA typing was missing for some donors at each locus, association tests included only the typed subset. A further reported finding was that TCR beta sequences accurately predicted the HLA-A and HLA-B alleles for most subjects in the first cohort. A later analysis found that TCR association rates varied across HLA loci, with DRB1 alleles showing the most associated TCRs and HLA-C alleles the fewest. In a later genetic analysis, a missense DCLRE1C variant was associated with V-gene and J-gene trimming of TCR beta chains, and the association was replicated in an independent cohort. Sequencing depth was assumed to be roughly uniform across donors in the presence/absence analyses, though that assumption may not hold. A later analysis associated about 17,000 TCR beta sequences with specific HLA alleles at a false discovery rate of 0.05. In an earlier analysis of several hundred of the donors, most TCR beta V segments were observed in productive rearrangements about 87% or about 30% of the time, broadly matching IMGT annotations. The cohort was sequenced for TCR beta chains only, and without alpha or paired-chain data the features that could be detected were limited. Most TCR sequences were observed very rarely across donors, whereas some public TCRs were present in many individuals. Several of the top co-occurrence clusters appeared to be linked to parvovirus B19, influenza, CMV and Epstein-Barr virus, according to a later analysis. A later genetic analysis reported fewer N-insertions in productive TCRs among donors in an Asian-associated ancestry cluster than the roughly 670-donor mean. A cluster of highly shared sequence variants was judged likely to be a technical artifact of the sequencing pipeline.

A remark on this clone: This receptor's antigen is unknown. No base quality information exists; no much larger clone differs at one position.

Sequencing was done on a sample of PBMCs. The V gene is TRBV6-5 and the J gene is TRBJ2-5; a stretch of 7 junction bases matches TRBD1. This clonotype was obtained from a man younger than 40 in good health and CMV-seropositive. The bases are TGTGCCAGCAGCCGGGACAGTGAGGAGACCCAGTACTTC. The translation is CASSRDSEETQYF.